This TCR beta chain appears in the sequencing data of a study of T cell responses to AZD1222 COVID-19 vaccine. The assay was immunoSEQ multiplex PCR, and TCRdb's table has in-frame clones only and misses some. Counted here are some 170,000 clones, 85% to 90% occurring once; the ten biggest clones make up around 1.6%. Germline loops: CDR1 MNHEY, CDR2 SVGAGI. The ends were cut back, 6 bases at V and 4 bases at J, with 10 bases in the middle. This CDR3 spans 13 amino acids. The rearrangement links TRBV6-5 to TRBJ1-5; weak D call: TRBD1 (5 bases). Sequencing used peripheral blood, obtained on day 0 of AZD1222 vaccination. The clonotype was recovered from an adult in good health. The CDR3 DNA reads as TGTGCCAGCAGCGAGACAGTTAATCAGCCCCAGCATTTT. This translates into CASSETVNQPQHF.